Shown below are 6 T cell receptor beta chains from a single sample sequenced in a study of identical twins. TCRdb reprocessed the 5' RACE reads via MiXCR and lists one record per CDR3 protein. The repertoire holds some 500,000 distinct CDR3 sequences, with about 14% as singletons. This same sample was also part of a study on yellow fever vaccine responses in identical twins.

The sample consisted of CD4+ T cells sorted from blood. Every receptor here comes from a young woman in good health.

The chain employs TRBV7-2 and TRBJ1-1, with D perhaps TRBD1 (6 bases). The CDR3 extends over 14 amino acids. Trimming cost V 0 bases and J 5 bases, with 10 bases left between them. Germline V gene sequence: CDR1 SGHTA, CDR2 FQGNSA. In DNA form, the CDR3 reads TGTGCCAGCAGCTTAGCCAGGGGAGGGACTGAAGCTTTCTTT. Translation: CASSLARGGTEAFF.

The rearrangement joins TRBV7-2 to TRBJ2-7; TRBD2 aligns across 9 bases. V shed 1 base, J shed 4 bases, and the junction held 2 bases outside the gene matches. The germline V gene encodes CDR1 SGHTA and CDR2 FQGNSA. There are 14 residues in the CDR3. The DNA of the CDR3 is TGTGCCAGCAGCTTAGATCTAGCGGGGTACGAGCAGTACTTC. Protein sequence: CASSLDLAGYEQYF.

This clonotype was recorded at least ten times. The gene calls are TRBV3-1 and TRBJ1-5; maybe TRBD1 (5 bases). This CDR3 region has 14 residues. CDR1 is LGHDT and CDR2 is YNNKEL in the germline V gene (reference sequence). Trimming took 1 base from V and 7 from J, leaving 11 bases between them. The CDR3 DNA sequence: TGTGCCAGCAGCCAAGGTGGGGGTGGGCAGCCCCAGCATTTT. Amino acid sequence: CASSQGGGGQPQHF.

This clonotype turned up a few times. The genes are TRBV11-2 and TRBJ2-5, with D maybe TRBD2 (6 bases). With 4 bases removed from V and 2 bases from J, the gap between germline ends came to 14 bases. CDR1 SGHAT and CDR2 FQNNGV come from the germline V gene. The CDR3 consists of 15 residues. Written as DNA, the CDR3 is TGTGCCAGCAGCTCCCTCCACGGGACTCAAGAGACCCAGTACTTC. It is translated as CASSSLHGTQETQYF. The full variable domain, rest sourced from reference TRBV11-2 and TRBJ2-5, is EAGVAQSPRYKIIEKRQSVAFWCNPISGHATLYWYQQILGQGPKLLIQFQNNGVVDDSQLPKDRFSAERLKGVDSTLKIQPAKLEDSAVYLCASSSLHGTQETQYFGPGTRLLVL.

V gene TRBV7-9 combines with J gene TRBJ2-2; no firm D call. This CDR3 contains 14 residues. In germline, CDR1 is SEHNR, CDR2 FQNEAQ (reference sequence). V lost 7 bases and J lost 0, with 9 bases in between. The CDR3 spells CASKDLANTGELFF. The CDR3 DNA reads TGTGCCAGCAAAGATCTGGCGAACACCGGGGAGCTGTTTTTT.

The table lists this clonotype with many counts. This sequence joins TRBV4-2 and TRBJ1-2; 10 bases align to TRBD1. Germline V gene lookup returns CDR1 LGHNA and CDR2 YNFKEQ. The CDR3 extends over 15 amino acids. J was trimmed by 8 bases and V by 0 bases; bases with no gene match: 6. The CDR3 spells CASSQEGTGVGGYTF. The CDR3 DNA sequence: TGTGCCAGCAGCCAAGAAGGGACAGGGGTCGGGGGCTACACCTTC.